The entry below describes one T cell receptor beta chain. As processed by the authors: Quantification of nucleated cells was approximated via reference gene primer amplification. The table came from immunoSEQ multiplex PCR; TCRdb's copy has only in-frame clones and leaves some out. For V, J and clone size, that table is used; D and trimming come from the DNA. The sample has approximately 150,000 clones; approximately 80% are singletons. These data belong to a study of blood T cell repertoires in COVID-19. Study context: The samples span acute and convalescent COVID-19 from the United States, Italy and Spain. Nucleic acid was either cDNA or gDNA, and it came from T cells, B-cell-depleted T cells, or PBMCs.

Donors in Cohort 3 who had recovered were those with two negative PCRs, healthcare professional clearance, or resolution of their symptoms. The sequence came from a woman aged 40 to 50 who had recovered from COVID-19. Source material: PBMCs or T cells enriched from blood (not recorded which).

DNA for the CDR3: TGTGCCAGCAGCCAAGAATCCAGGGACACTGAAGCTTTCTTT. As protein: CASSQESRDTEAFF. J is TRBJ1-1 and V is TRBV3-1 (or the pseudogene TRBV3-2), with TRBD1 as a possible D gene (5 bases). Germline CDR1 is LGHDT and CDR2 is YNNKEL (reference sequence). The CDR3 consists of 14 residues. Trimming took 0 bases from V and 3 from J, leaving 8 bases between them.